This note documents a single T cell receptor beta chain sequence. Its antigen is currently unknown. The data originate from a study of T cell responses to AZD1222 COVID-19 vaccine. Repertoires were generated with immunoSEQ multiplex PCR, while TCRdb's copy carries only in-frame clones and drops some. The data contain 140,000 to 150,000 clones, around nine tenths of them seen just once; the ten biggest clones take up roughly 5.5%. The CDR3 length is 15 residues. Germline CDR1 reads MNHNY; CDR2 reads SVGAGI (reference sequence). Between the trimmed V and J ends, which lost 6 bases and 1 base, there was a span of 13 bases. Broader study findings: The donors showed a predominance of white British ancestry and of females, with possible underestimation of clonal diversity. The breadth and depth of Spike-specific TCRs increased once two AZD1222 doses had been given.

The sequence derives from an adult in good health. V gene TRBV6-6 combines with J gene TRBJ1-3; D not resolved. Sequencing used peripheral blood, obtained on day 0 of AZD1222 vaccination. CDR3 residues: CASRGAYLSGNTIYF. The CDR3 region has the DNA TGTGCCAGCAGGGGCGCATATCTATCTGGAAACACCATATATTTT.